This TCR beta chain was observed in a study of technical replicates of blood from a few donors. Clones were read by immunoSEQ multiplex PCR, and TCRdb kept only the in-frame ones, dropping some. The sample includes about 84,000 clones, 93% of them seen just once. This clone was picked up a small number of times. The specimen was T cells isolated from PBMCs. This sequence was found in a human donor in good health.

CDR3 sequence reads: CASSWDRGSSYEQYF. The CDR3, as DNA: TGTGCCAGCAGCTGGGACAGGGGGAGCTCCTACGAGCAGTACTTC. This sequence joins TRBV7-2 and TRBJ2-7; 11 bases are shared with TRBD1. Trimming removed 4 bases from V and 0 bases from J; junction bases left unmatched: 2. From germline, CDR1 is SGHTA and CDR2 FQGNSA. This CDR3 region has 15 residues.